Listed below are T cell receptor beta chains from one sample, sequenced in a study of OX40 agonist ivuxolimab in advanced cancers. Sequencing used immunoSEQ multiplex PCR; TCRdb keeps in-frame clones, though not all of them. The sample has 65,000 to 80,000 clones, approximately 91% seen once; the top ten hold about 0.3%. This material consisted of CD4+ or CD8+ T cells sorted from blood, taken in a trial of the OX40 agonist ivuxolimab. These receptors all stem from an adult with an advanced solid tumor such as melanoma, head and neck, liver or kidney cancer. The CDR3 runs from the conserved cysteine through the conserved F or W. A D gene is named only where the DNA matches it firmly. Some rows mark clone size as missing; the rest say once, few, many or name a class of expanded clone.

>-|TRBV19|TRBD1|TRBJ2-1
CASTPTDRGHDEQFF
TGTGCCAGTACCCCAACCGACAGGGGGCATGATGAGCAGTTCTTC
>once|TRBV28|TRBD2|TRBJ2-6
CASSSRTSGRAFGANVLTF
TGTGCCAGCAGTTCCAGGACTAGCGGGAGGGCCTTTGGGGCCAACGTCCTGACTTTC
>once|TRBV6-5|TRBD1|TRBJ2-7
CASSSRQGQGYEQYF
TGTGCCAGCAGTTCCCGACAGGGCCAAGGCTACGAGCAGTACTTC
>-|TRBV27|TRBD2|TRBJ2-7
CASTPTVGGAGSHEQYF
TGTGCCAGCACACCCACAGTCGGAGGAGCGGGATCTCACGAGCAGTACTTC
>-|TRBV6-5|TRBD2|TRBJ2-3
CASSGLAHTDTQYF
TGTGCCAGCAGCGGACTAGCGCACACAGATACGCAGTATTTT
>-|TRBV5-8|TRBD1|TRBJ2-5
CASSRGTGGQTQYF
TGTGCCAGCAGCCGAGGGACAGGAGGACAGACCCAGTACTTC
>-|TRBV29-1|TRBD1|TRBJ1-2
CSAGTGDGYTF
TGCAGCGCTGGGACAGGGGACGGCTACACCTTC
>-|TRBV15|TRBD2|TRBJ2-7
CATSRGDPISGSSYEQYF
TGTGCCACCAGCAGAGGTGACCCGATTAGCGGGAGCTCCTACGAGCAGTACTTC
>-|TRBV5-1|-|TRBJ2-5
CASYLGTHQETQYF
TGCGCCAGCTACCTGGGGACACACCAAGAGACCCAGTACTTC
>-|TRBV7-6|-|TRBJ1-1
CASSLGGSLQMNTEAFF
TGTGCCAGCAGCTTAGGAGGTTCATTGCAGATGAACACTGAAGCTTTCTTT
>-|TRBV11-2|TRBD2|TRBJ2-1
CASSLDSGLGYNEQFF
TGTGCCAGCAGCTTAGACTCGGGACTAGGCTACAATGAGCAGTTCTTC
>-|TRBV6-1|-|TRBJ1-1
CASSGQTLNTEAFF
TGTGCCAGCAGCGGACAGACGTTGAACACTGAAGCTTTCTTT
>-|TRBV7-3|TRBD2|TRBJ2-3
CASSSTGTSGRAGTDTQYF
TGTGCCAGCAGCTCAACGGGGACCAGCGGGAGGGCAGGCACAGATACGCAGTATTTT
>-|TRBV9|TRBD2|TRBJ2-1
CASSVGGSVYEQFF
TGTGCCAGCAGCGTCGGGGGGTCGGTATATGAGCAGTTCTTC
>-|TRBV2|-|TRBJ2-5
CASSVHRGETQYF
TGTGCCAGCAGTGTTCACCGTGGGGAGACCCAGTACTTC
>once|TRBV2|-|TRBJ1-2
CASSGGRTVFYGYTF
TGTGCCAGCAGTGGGGGGAGGACAGTGTTCTATGGCTACACCTTC
>once|TRBV2|TRBD1|TRBJ1-2
CASSAKTGTGGSYTF
TGTGCCAGCAGTGCTAAAACCGGGACAGGGGGAAGCTACACCTTC
>-|TRBV10-3|-|TRBJ2-7
CAISDLQGYEQYF
TGTGCCATCAGTGATCTACAGGGCTACGAGCAGTACTTC
>-|TRBV2|TRBD2|TRBJ2-1
CASGLAGRNEQFF
TGTGCCAGCGGGCTAGCGGGACGCAATGAGCAGTTCTTC
>few|TRBV20-1|TRBD1|TRBJ1-1
CGTAEAFF
TGCGGGACAGCTGAAGCTTTCTTT
>-|TRBV5-1|TRBD1|TRBJ1-2
CASRGQGIGNYGYTF
TGCGCCAGCAGGGGACAGGGGATCGGTAACTATGGCTACACCTTC
>-|TRBV6-1|-|TRBJ2-7
CASTPGHFNEQYF
TGTGCCAGCACACCGGGACACTTTAACGAGCAGTACTTC
>-|TRBV7-8|-|TRBJ2-5
CASSLGGARGTQYF
TGTGCCAGCAGCTTAGGGGGGGCGCGGGGGACCCAGTACTTC
>-|TRBV7-9|TRBD1|TRBJ2-3
CASSPDRASDTQYF
TGTGCCAGCAGCCCAGACAGGGCCTCGGATACGCAGTATTTT
>-|TRBV11-2|TRBD2|TRBJ2-1
CASSLVAGVYDNEQFF
TGTGCCAGCAGCTTAGTAGCGGGAGTTTACGACAATGAGCAGTTCTTC
>once|TRBV4-1|TRBD2|TRBJ2-7
CASSPSLAGGRYEQYF
TGCGCCAGCAGCCCGTCACTAGCGGGAGGGCGGTACGAGCAGTACTTC
>-|TRBV19|-|TRBJ1-5
CASEEGGNQPQHF
TGTGCCAGTGAGGAGGGGGGCAATCAGCCCCAGCATTTT
>-|TRBV7-6|-|TRBJ2-5
CASSSLSRRGTQYF
TGTGCCAGCAGCTCCCTTAGTAGGCGGGGGACCCAGTACTTC
>-|TRBV28|TRBD1|TRBJ1-2
CASVRGHYGYTF
TGTGCCAGCGTCAGGGGGCATTATGGCTACACCTTC
>-|TRBV28|-|TRBJ2-3
CASSNPVGGRYTDTQYF
TGTGCCAGCAGCAATCCCGTCGGGGGACGGTACACAGATACGCAGTATTTT
>-|TRBV7-6|-|TRBJ1-1
CASSLDSNTEAFF
TGTGCCAGCAGCTTGGATTCGAACACTGAAGCTTTCTTT
>-|TRBV15|-|TRBJ1-1
CATTADSNTEAFF
TGTGCCACCACCGCCGACAGTAACACTGAAGCTTTCTTT
>-|TRBV15|TRBD2|TRBJ2-7
CATSREGLAGRPRSSYEQYF
TGTGCCACCAGCAGGGAAGGACTAGCGGGCAGACCTAGGAGCTCCTACGAGCAGTACTTC
>once|TRBV19|TRBD1|TRBJ2-7
CASSYSGQGLLPEQYF
TGTGCCAGTAGTTATTCGGGACAGGGCCTCCTCCCCGAGCAGTACTTC
>once|TRBV11-2|-|TRBJ2-7
CASSLEGVYEQYF
TGTGCCAGCAGCTTAGAGGGGGTATACGAGCAGTACTTC
>-|TRBV19|-|TRBJ1-6
CASKLTGDNSPLHF
TGTGCCAGTAAATTGACAGGAGATAATTCACCCCTCCACTTT
>-|TRBV18|TRBD2|TRBJ2-2
CASSPLSASGMNTGELFF
TGTGCCAGCTCACCCCTTTCGGCTAGCGGGATGAACACCGGGGAGCTGTTTTTT
>-|TRBV9|-|TRBJ2-7
CASSVGGTDTYEQYF
TGTGCCAGCAGCGTAGGTGGGACTGACACCTACGAGCAGTACTTC
>-|TRBV9|TRBD2|TRBJ2-5
CASSVTSGQETQYF
TGTGCCAGCAGCGTGACTAGCGGCCAAGAGACCCAGTACTTC
>-|TRBV20-1|TRBD2|TRBJ2-1
CSADTGTRMFF
TGCAGTGCTGACACTGGGACTAGGATGTTCTTC
>-|TRBV7-6|-|TRBJ1-2
CASSQAGGYGYTF
TGTGCCAGCAGCCAAGCTGGCGGGTATGGCTACACCTTC
>-|TRBV5-5|TRBD1|TRBJ1-1
CASSLDRGRVGTEAFF
TGTGCCAGCAGCTTGGACAGGGGGCGCGTTGGCACTGAAGCTTTCTTT
>-|TRBV5-4|-|TRBJ1-1
CASSPLGTVNTEAFF
TGTGCCAGCAGCCCATTAGGCACAGTTAACACTGAAGCTTTCTTT
>-|TRBV4-1|-|TRBJ1-1
CASSQAQGPTEAFF
TGCGCCAGCAGCCAAGCCCAGGGACCAACTGAAGCTTTCTTT
>-|TRBV9|TRBD2|TRBJ2-5
CASGREDGGETQYF
TGTGCCAGCGGTCGGGAGGATGGGGGGGAGACCCAGTACTTC
>-|TRBV13|-|TRBJ2-4
CASSSLGWGLAKNIQYF
TGTGCCAGCAGCTCCCTCGGGTGGGGGCTAGCCAAAAACATTCAGTACTTC
>-|TRBV5-1|-|TRBJ2-5
CASSVGTQRETQYF
TGCGCCAGCAGCGTCGGGACTCAAAGAGAGACCCAGTACTTC
>-|TRBV19|-|TRBJ2-5
CATADRDYHRTQYF
TGTGCCACCGCGGACAGGGACTATCATAGGACCCAGTACTTC